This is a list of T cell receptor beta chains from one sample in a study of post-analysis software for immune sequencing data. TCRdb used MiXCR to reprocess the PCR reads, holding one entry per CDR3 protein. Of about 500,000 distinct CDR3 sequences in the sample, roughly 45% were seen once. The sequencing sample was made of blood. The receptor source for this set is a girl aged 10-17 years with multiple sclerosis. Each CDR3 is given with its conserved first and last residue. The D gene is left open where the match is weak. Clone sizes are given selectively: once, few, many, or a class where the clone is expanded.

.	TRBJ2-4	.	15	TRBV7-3	TGTGCCAGCAGCTTAAGTGTCTCAGGGAAGGGGGAGCAGTACTTC	CASSLSVSGKGEQYF
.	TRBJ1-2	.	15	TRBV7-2	TGTGCCAGCAGCCCAAGCCGGGGAACTAACTATGGCTACACCTTC	CASSPSRGTNYGYTF
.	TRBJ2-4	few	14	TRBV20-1	TGCAGTGCTAAAACCGGGACACCTAAGGGCATTCAGTACTTC	CSAKTGTPKGIQYF
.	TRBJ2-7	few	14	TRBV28	TGTGCCAGCAGTTTGGGGGCGACTCTGAGCGAGCAGTACTTC	CASSLGATLSEQYF
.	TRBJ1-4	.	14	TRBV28	TGTGCCAGTAGTTGTTTACAGGCGAATGAAAAACTGTTTTTT	CASSCLQANEKLFF
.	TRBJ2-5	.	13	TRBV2	TGTGCCAGCCGAGAGGGGTGGGGAGAGACCCAGTACTTC	CASREGWGETQYF
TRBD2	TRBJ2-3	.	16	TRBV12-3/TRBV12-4	TGTGCCAGCAGCCCACGACTAGCGGGGTTCACAGATACGCAGTATTTT	CASSPRLAGFTDTQYF
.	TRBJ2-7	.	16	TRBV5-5	TGTGCCAGCAGCCTGGACTGGGGAGCGGAGGCCTACGAGCAGTACTTC	CASSLDWGAEAYEQYF
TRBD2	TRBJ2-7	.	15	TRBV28	TGTGCCAGCAGTCTGGGGACTAGCGGGTGGTACGAGCAGTACTTC	CASSLGTSGWYEQYF
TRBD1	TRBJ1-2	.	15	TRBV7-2	TGTGCCAGCACCGCCTGGGAGGGGGCAATGGGGGGCTACACCTTC	CASTAWEGAMGGYTF
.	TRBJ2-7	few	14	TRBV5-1	TGCGCCAGCAGCTACGGACACGAGGGGTATGAGCAGTACTTC	CASSYGHEGYEQYF
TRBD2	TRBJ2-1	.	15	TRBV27	TGTGCCAGCAGTTTCCTCACTAGCGCCCACAATGAGCAGTTCTTC	CASSFLTSAHNEQFF
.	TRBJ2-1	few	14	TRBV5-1	TGCGCCAGCAGCTTGGCGGGCAGCGCCAATGAGCAGTTCTTC	CASSLAGSANEQFF
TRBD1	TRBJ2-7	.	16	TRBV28	TGTGCCAGCAGTTTACGTACGACAGGGCCCTCCTACGAGCAGTACTTC	CASSLRTTGPSYEQYF
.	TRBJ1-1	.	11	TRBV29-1	TGCAGCGTTGAAATGAACACTGAAGCTTTCTTT	CSVEMNTEAFF
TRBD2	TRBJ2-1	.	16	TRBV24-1	TGTGCCACCAGTGACCGGGGACTAGCATCCTACAATGAGCAGGTCTTC	CATSDRGLASYNEQVF